This TCR beta chain came from a study of T cells in localized non-small cell lung cancer. The CDR3 totals 18 residues. Germline V gene data show CDR1 as LNHDA and CDR2 as SQIVND (reference sequence). The ends lost 4 bases at V and 0 bases at J; junction bases unmatched: 14. In regard to this clone: Its antigen is unidentified.

Overall study results and limits: Overall survival was longer when the density of T cells in the blood was higher.

TCRdb's copy holds only in-frame clones and misses some; the assay was immunoSEQ multiplex PCR. The sample carries some 15,000 clones, over 70% recorded once. Specimen: peripheral blood, collected before any cancer treatment. The chain carries TRBV19 and TRBJ2-5, with 7 bases that match TRBD2. The TCR comes from a male donor older than 55 with stage I lung adenocarcinoma. The CDR3, as DNA: TGTGCCAGTAGTACCGTTCTCCGTGGGGGGGGGTACCAAGAGACCCAGTACTTC. Residues: CASSTVLRGGGYQETQYF. Based on the CDR3 plus reference TRBV19 and TRBJ2-5, the full variable domain is DGGITQSPKYLFRKEGQNVTLSCEQNLNHDAMYWYRQDPGQGLRLIYYSQIVNDFQKGDIAEGYSVSREKKESFPLTVTSAQKNPTAFYLCASSTVLRGGGYQETQYFGPGTRLLVL.